The sequence of this T cell receptor beta chain was determined in a study of shared clonotypes between healthy human individuals. Regarding the study as a whole: Despite large depth, rarefaction showed incomplete sorted-subset sequencing. Sharing across a few donors was seen in around 5.1% of naive CD4 clonotypes.

Note on this clone: The target antigen is unknown. Other DNA sequences in this sample translate to the same CDR3.

Over several immunoSEQ plates, each subset's genomic DNA was distributed in even portions. Using immunoSEQ multiplex PCR, the repertoire was profiled, and TCRdb retains in-frame clones only, with some absent. The data show under 150,000 clones, approximately 70% seen once. V lost 5 bases and J lost 6, with 16 bases in between. This CDR3 contains 14 residues. The V gene's germline CDR1 is SGHDT and CDR2 YYEEEE. Donors were healthy HIV-negative adults without recently reported acute infections or vaccinations. J is TRBJ2-3 and V is TRBV5-6; D perhaps matches TRBD2 (6 bases). This receptor was obtained from a woman in her 30s in good health. Sequencing was done on a sample of memory CD8+ T cells sorted from blood. Subset specified: CD45RO+ cells pooled with CCR7-negative TemRA cells. CDR3 protein: CASRAGLGGDTQYF. The CDR3 nucleotides read TGTGCCAGCAGGGCGGGACTGGGAGGTGATACGCAGTATTTT.